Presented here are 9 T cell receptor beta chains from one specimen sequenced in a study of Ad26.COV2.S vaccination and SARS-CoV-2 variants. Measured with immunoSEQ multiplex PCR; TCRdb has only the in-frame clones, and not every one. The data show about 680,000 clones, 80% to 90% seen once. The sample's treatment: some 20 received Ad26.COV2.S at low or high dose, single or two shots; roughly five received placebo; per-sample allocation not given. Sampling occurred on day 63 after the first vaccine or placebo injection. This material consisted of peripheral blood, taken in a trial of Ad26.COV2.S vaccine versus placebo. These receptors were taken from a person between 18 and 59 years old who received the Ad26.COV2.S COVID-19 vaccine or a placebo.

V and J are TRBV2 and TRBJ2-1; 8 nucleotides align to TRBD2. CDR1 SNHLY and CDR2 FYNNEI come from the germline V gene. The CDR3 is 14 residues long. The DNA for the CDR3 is TGTGCTTCCTCTAGCGGGCGGTCCTACAATGAGCAGTTCTTC. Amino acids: CASSSGRSYNEQFF.

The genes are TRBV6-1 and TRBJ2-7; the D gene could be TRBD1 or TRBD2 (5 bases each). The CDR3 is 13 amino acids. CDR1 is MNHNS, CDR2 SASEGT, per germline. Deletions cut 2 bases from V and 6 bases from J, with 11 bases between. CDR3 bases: TGTGCCAGCAGTGAACCCATCGGGGCCGAGCAGTACTTC. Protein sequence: CASSEPIGAEQYF.

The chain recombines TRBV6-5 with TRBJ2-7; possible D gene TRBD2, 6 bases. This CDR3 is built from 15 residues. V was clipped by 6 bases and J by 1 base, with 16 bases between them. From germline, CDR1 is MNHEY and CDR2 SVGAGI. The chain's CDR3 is CASRPSGSLSYEQYF. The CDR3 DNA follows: TGTGCCAGCAGGCCGAGCGGGTCCCTTTCCTACGAGCAGTACTTC.

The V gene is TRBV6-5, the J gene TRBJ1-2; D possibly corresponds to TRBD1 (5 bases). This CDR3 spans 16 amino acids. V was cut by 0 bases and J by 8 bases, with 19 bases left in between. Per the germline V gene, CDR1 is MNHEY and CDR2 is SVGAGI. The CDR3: CASSYSSGLPEGGYTF. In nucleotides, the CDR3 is TGTGCCAGCAGTTACTCTTCCGGACTTCCGGAGGGGGGCTACACCTTC.

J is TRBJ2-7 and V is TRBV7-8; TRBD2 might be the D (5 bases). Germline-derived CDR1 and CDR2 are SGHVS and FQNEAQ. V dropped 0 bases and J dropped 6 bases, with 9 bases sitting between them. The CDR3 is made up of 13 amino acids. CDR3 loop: CASSLADRGEQYF. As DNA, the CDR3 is TGTGCCAGCAGCTTAGCGGACCGGGGCGAGCAGTACTTC.

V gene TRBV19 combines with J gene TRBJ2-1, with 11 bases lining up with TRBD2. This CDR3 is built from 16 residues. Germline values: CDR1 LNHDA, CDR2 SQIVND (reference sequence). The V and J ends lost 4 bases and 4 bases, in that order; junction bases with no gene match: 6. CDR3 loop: CASSSSLAGEYNEQFF. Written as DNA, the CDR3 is TGTGCCAGTAGTAGTTCACTAGCGGGAGAATACAATGAGCAGTTCTTC.

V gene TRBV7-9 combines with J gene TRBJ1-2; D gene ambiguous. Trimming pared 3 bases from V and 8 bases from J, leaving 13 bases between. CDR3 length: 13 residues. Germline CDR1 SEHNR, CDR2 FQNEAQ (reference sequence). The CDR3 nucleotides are TGTGCCAGCAGCTTGGAAGGGTCCCACGGCTACACCTTC. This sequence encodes CASSLEGSHGYTF.

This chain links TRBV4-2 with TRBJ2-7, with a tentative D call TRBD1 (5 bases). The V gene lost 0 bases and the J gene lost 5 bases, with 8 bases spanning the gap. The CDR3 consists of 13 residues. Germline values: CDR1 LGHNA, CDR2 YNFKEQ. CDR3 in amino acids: CASSQDPRDEQYF. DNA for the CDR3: TGTGCCAGCAGCCAAGATCCCAGGGACGAGCAGTACTTC.

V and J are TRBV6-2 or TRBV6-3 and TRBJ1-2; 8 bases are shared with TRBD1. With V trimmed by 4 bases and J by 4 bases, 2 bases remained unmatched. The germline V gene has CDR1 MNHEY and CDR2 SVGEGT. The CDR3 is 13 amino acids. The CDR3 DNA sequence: TGTGCCAGCAGTTCAGGACAGGGCTATGGCTACACCTTC. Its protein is CASSSGQGYGYTF.